A single sample is the source of the 18 T cell receptor beta chains below, sequenced in a study of cytomegalovirus exposure and HLA in healthy donors. PCR used 60 Vbeta primers and 13 Jbeta primers. This table comes from immunoSEQ multiplex PCR, and its TCRdb copy is limited to in-frame clones, with some not included. The table records 140,000 to 150,000 clones, roughly 80% of them present only once. The sequenced sample consisted of PBMCs. Receptors were obtained from a woman aged 40 to 50 in good health and CMV-seropositive.

The chain is built from TRBV5-8 and TRBJ1-2, with 7 bases lining up with TRBD1. The CDR3 contains 16 residues. V trimming: 3 bases; J trimming: 0 bases; junction bases outside the gene matches: 8. Germline lookup yields CDR1 SGHTS and CDR2 YDEGEE. CDR3 loop: CASSWASGTANYGYTF. The CDR3 DNA follows: TGTGCCAGCAGCTGGGCCTCCGGGACAGCTAACTATGGCTACACCTTC.

This clone was seen only a few times. The chain links TRBV29-1 to TRBJ2-2, with D unresolved. This CDR3 is built from 13 residues. V was clipped by 4 bases and J by 4 bases, with 10 bases between them. Germline CDR1 is SQVTM and CDR2 is ANQGSEA. The CDR3 DNA follows: TGCAGCGTTGGCCAGTCTGTCACCGGGGAGCTGTTTTTT. Its protein is CSVGQSVTGELFF.

The chain is built from TRBV5-1 and TRBJ2-1; D is undetermined. Germline CDR1 is SGHRS and CDR2 is YFSETQ. The CDR3 length is 13 residues. Trimming stripped 0 bases from V and 6 bases from J, with 7 bases between. CDR3 region: CASSLDSPNEQFF. CDR3 nucleotide sequence: TGCGCCAGCAGCTTGGATAGCCCCAATGAGCAGTTCTTC.

V and J are TRBV9 and TRBJ2-5, with D tentatively TRBD2 (7 bases). In germline, CDR1 is SGDLS, CDR2 YYNGEE. There are 15 residues in the CDR3. Trimming removed 4 bases at V and 5 bases at J, with 18 bases between. This CDR3 reads CASSPHLRGGETQYF. CDR3 in DNA: TGTGCCAGCAGCCCACACTTGAGGGGGGGTGAGACCCAGTACTTC.

The chain couples TRBV9 to TRBJ2-1, with TRBD2 identical over 8 bases. Per the germline V gene, CDR1 is SGDLS and CDR2 is YYNGEE. This CDR3 has 15 residues. Trimming took 4 bases from V and 7 from J; bases not matched to a gene: 10. CDR3 in amino acids: CASSPPSGRSNEQFF. In nucleotides, the CDR3 is TGTGCCAGCAGCCCACCCAGCGGGAGATCGAATGAGCAGTTCTTC. The full variable domain, with the rest looked up from reference TRBV9 and TRBJ2-1, is DSGVTQTPKHLITATGQRVTLRCSPRSGDLSVYWYQQSLDQGLQFLIQYYNGEERAKGNILERFSAQQFPDLHSELNLSSLELGDSALYFCASSPPSGRSNEQFFGPGTRLTVL.

The chain is built from TRBV19 and TRBJ1-1; 8 bases align to TRBD1. Trimming removed 4 bases from V and 1 base from J; junction bases left unmatched: 5. This CDR3 is built from 15 residues. CDR1 and CDR2 (germline): LNHDA, SQIVND (reference sequence). In DNA, the CDR3 is TGTGCCAGTAGTACCCAAGACAGGGGGAACACTGAAGCTTTCTTT. This sequence encodes CASSTQDRGNTEAFF.

This chain joins TRBV7-8 and TRBJ2-5; the match to TRBD2 covers 14 bases. V was clipped by 6 bases and J by 5 bases; unmatched bases: 11. The CDR3 length is 17 residues. CDR1 SGHVS and CDR2 FQNEAQ come from the germline V gene. This CDR3 is CASRPGTSGRLWETQYF. The CDR3 DNA is TGTGCCAGCAGGCCCGGGACTAGCGGGAGATTGTGGGAGACCCAGTACTTC. The full variable domain, in which reference TRBV7-8 and TRBJ2-5 provide the parts outside the CDR3, is GAGVSQSPRYKVAKRGQDVALRCDPISGHVSLFWYQQALGQGPEFLTYFQNEAQLDKSGLPSDRFFAERPEGSVSTLKIQRTQQEDSAVYLCASRPGTSGRLWETQYFGPGTRLLVL.

The chain recombines TRBV5-1 with TRBJ2-3; 11 bases fit TRBD2. V lost 1 base and J lost 6; bases outside the gene matches: 10. The CDR3 totals 17 residues. The germline V gene encodes CDR1 SGHRS and CDR2 YFSETQ. The CDR3 sequence is CASSLIGTSGASDTQYF. In DNA form, the CDR3 reads TGCGCCAGCAGCTTGATTGGGACTAGCGGAGCCTCGGATACGCAGTATTTT.

The rearrangement uses TRBV10-2 and TRBJ1-5, with 8 positions matching TRBD1. The CDR3 spans 16 residues. In germline, CDR1 is WSHSY, CDR2 SAAADI. Trimming took 2 bases from V and 3 from J; bases not matched to a gene: 6. Written as DNA, the CDR3 is TGCGCCAGCAGTGAGAGAGACAGGGGAGACAATCAGCCCCAGCATTTT. Translated: CASSERDRGDNQPQHF.

The chain couples TRBV7-9 to TRBJ2-1; the D gene is possibly TRBD2 (6 bases). V was trimmed by 5 bases and J by 4 bases, leaving 18 bases between them. Germline values: CDR1 SEHNR, CDR2 FQNEAQ (reference sequence). This CDR3 spans 16 amino acids. The CDR3 loop is CASSPQGRPRYNEQFF. CDR3 bases: TGTGCCAGCAGCCCCCAAGGGAGGCCCAGATACAATGAGCAGTTCTTC.

The rearrangement uses TRBV11-3 and TRBJ2-4; 9 bases map to TRBD2. Trimming removed 3 bases from V and 0 bases from J; junction bases left unmatched: 3. Germline assignment: CDR1 SGHNT and CDR2 YENEEA. The CDR3 has 16 residues. CDR3 DNA sequence: TGTGCCAGCAGCTTCGCTAGCGGGGTAGCCAAAAACATTCAGTACTTC. Protein sequence: CASSFASGVAKNIQYF.

This clone was seen more than once but under ten times. The chain has TRBV9 and TRBJ2-1, with TRBD2 as a possible D gene (8 bases). The germline CDR1 and CDR2 sequences are SGDLS and YYNGEE. V lost 4 bases to trimming and J lost 8 bases, with 22 bases between them. CDR3 length: 16 residues. The CDR3 coding sequence is TGTGCCAGCAGCCCCAGGGGGGCGGGAGGATGGTATGAGCAGTTCTTC. This encodes CASSPRGAGGWYEQFF.

The chain combines TRBV6-5 with TRBJ2-2; 7 nucleotides match TRBD2. V gave up 5 bases and J gave up 6 bases; unmatched junction bases: 9. Germline-derived CDR1 and CDR2 are MNHEY and SVGAGI. CDR3 length equals 15 residues. CDR3 DNA sequence: TGTGCCAGCAGTAGGCGGGACTATGGGGCCGGGGAGCTGTTTTTT. Its protein is CASSRRDYGAGELFF.

On this clone: At one end the junction does not follow the germline gene, possibly because of a read error. The genes are TRBV28 and TRBJ2-5; D gene uncertain. Germline V lookup: CDR1 MDHEN, CDR2 SYDVKM. The length of the CDR3 is 17 residues. The CDR3 reads CASSARMKAVGGEAQYF. In DNA form, the CDR3 reads TGTGCCAGCAGTGCCCGAATGAAAGCCGTAGGCGGAGAGGCCCAGTACTTC.

CDR3: CASSKQGRNEQFF. DNA for the CDR3: TGTGCCAGCAGCAAACAGGGGCGGAATGAGCAGTTCTTC. The chain uses TRBV27 and TRBJ2-1; 7 positions match TRBD1. Unmatched junction bases numbered 6, after V lost 6 bases and J lost 7 bases. The length of the CDR3 is 13 residues. Germline V gene lookup returns CDR1 MNHEY and CDR2 SMNVEV (reference sequence).

The chain combines TRBV2 with TRBJ1-1; 7 bases are a match to TRBD1. The J segment lost 5 bases and the V segment lost 10 bases, leaving 7 bases of the junction unmatched. The CDR3 is 12 amino acids. Per germline, CDR1 SNHLY and CDR2 FYNNEI. The CDR3 region has the DNA TGTGCCAATGGACAGGATGGAACTGAAGCTTTCTTT. Translation gives CANGQDGTEAFF.

V usage is TRBV27 and J usage is TRBJ1-4, with D unclear. The germline gives CDR1 MNHEY, CDR2 SMNVEV (reference sequence). This CDR3 comprises 16 residues. The germline V and J ends were trimmed by 3 bases and 4 bases, with 15 bases remaining between them. This CDR3 is CASSLTRHTLNEKLFF. The CDR3 DNA follows: TGTGCCAGCAGTTTGACCAGACACACTCTTAATGAAAAACTGTTTTTT.

The chain couples TRBV6-1 to TRBJ1-2; D unresolved. V shed 3 bases and J shed 5 bases, with 10 bases lying between them. Per the germline V gene, CDR1 is MNHNS and CDR2 is SASEGT. The CDR3 has 13 amino acids. The CDR3 DNA sequence: TGTGCCAGCAGTGACCTAATCCTGTATGGCTACACCTTC. Translation: CASSDLILYGYTF.